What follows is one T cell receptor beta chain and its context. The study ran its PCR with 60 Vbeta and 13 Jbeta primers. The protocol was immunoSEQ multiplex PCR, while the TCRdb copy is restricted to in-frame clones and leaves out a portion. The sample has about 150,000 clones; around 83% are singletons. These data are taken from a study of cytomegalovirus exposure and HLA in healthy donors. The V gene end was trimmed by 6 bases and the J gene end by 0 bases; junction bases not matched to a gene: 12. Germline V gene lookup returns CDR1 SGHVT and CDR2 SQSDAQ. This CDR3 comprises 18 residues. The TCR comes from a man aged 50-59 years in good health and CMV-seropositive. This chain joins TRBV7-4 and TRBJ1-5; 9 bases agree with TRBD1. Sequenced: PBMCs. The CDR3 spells CASSRGGQGIYSNQPQHF. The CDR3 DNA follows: TGTGCCAGCAGTAGGGGGGGACAGGGAATATATAGCAATCAGCCCCAGCATTTT.